These 13 T cell receptor beta chains originate from one sample sequenced in a study of blood T cell repertoires in COVID-19. The protocol was immunoSEQ multiplex PCR, while the TCRdb copy is restricted to in-frame clones and leaves out a portion. In the table there are some 330,000 clones, under 90% of which are singletons. Sample: peripheral blood. Every receptor here comes from a woman in her 30s with COVID-19, enrolled during active disease.

Written as DNA, the CDR3 is TGCGCCAGCTGCAAGGGGAGGGGCGAGGTCTATGGCTACACCTTC. Its protein is CASCKGRGEVYGYTF. The rearrangement joins TRBV23-1 to TRBJ1-2; a weak D match, TRBD1 (5 bases). TRBV23-1 is an ORF for which the function is uncertain. Trimming stripped 8 bases from V and 4 bases from J, with 20 bases between. This CDR3 spans 15 amino acids.

V gene TRBV11-2 combines with J gene TRBJ2-4; 10 positions agree with TRBD1. Trimming removed 3 bases from V and 1 base from J; junction bases left unmatched: 3. The CDR3 is 16 residues long. Per the germline V gene, CDR1 is SGHAT and CDR2 is FQNNGV. Here the CDR3 reads CASSFKTGGAKNIQYF. The CDR3 DNA reads TGTGCCAGCAGCTTTAAGACAGGGGGCGCCAAAAACATTCAGTACTTC.

V gene TRBV12-3 or TRBV12-4 combines with J gene TRBJ2-1; D might be TRBD2 (6 bases). This CDR3 spans 13 amino acids. V was clipped by 7 bases and J by 7 bases, with 14 bases between them. The CDR3 here is CASKRTNGNEQFF. CDR3 DNA: TGTGCCAGCAAACGGACTAACGGGAATGAGCAGTTCTTC.

The chain links TRBV6-4 to TRBJ1-6, with 8 bases lining up with TRBD1. J lost 6 bases, V lost 4 bases, and 5 bases had no gene match. Germline assignment: CDR1 MRHNA and CDR2 SNTAGT. The CDR3 is 15 amino acids. DNA of the CDR3: TGTGCCAGCAGTGTACGCAGGGGGCTTAATTCACCCCTCCACTTT. Its protein product is CASSVRRGLNSPLHF.

This chain links TRBV6-5 with TRBJ1-6; D is unclear. V was shortened by 3 bases and J by 6 bases, with 6 bases between the two germline ends. The CDR3 extends over 13 amino acids. In germline, CDR1 is MNHEY, CDR2 SVGAGI. The CDR3 DNA follows: TGTGCCAGCAGTTATTCTGTTAATTCACCCCTCCACTTT. Amino acid sequence: CASSYSVNSPLHF.

V and J are TRBV2 and TRBJ2-5, with D unclear. The CDR3 length is 10 residues. Trimming stripped 4 bases from V and 7 bases from J, with 4 bases between. Germline CDR1 and CDR2: SNHLY and FYNNEI. DNA of the CDR3: TGTGCCAGCAGTGTCCGGACCCAGTACTTC. It translates to CASSVRTQYF.

V usage is TRBV28 and J usage is TRBJ1-2; D perhaps matches TRBD1 (5 bases). The CDR3 runs to 14 residues. V was cut by 2 bases and J by 8 bases, with 15 bases left in between. Germline values: CDR1 MDHEN, CDR2 SYDVKM. In DNA, the CDR3 is TGTGCCAGCAGTTTAAGGCAGGGAATCGGGGGCTACACCTTC. This translates into CASSLRQGIGGYTF.

The rearrangement joins TRBV19 to TRBJ2-6, with TRBD1 matching 8 bases. Trimming cost V 1 base and J 4 bases; bases outside gene matches: 6. Per germline, CDR1 LNHDA and CDR2 SQIVND (reference sequence). This CDR3 spans 17 amino acids. The CDR3 reads CASSIGSRGPGANVLTF. CDR3 in DNA: TGTGCCAGTAGTATAGGGAGCAGGGGGCCAGGGGCCAACGTCCTGACTTTC.

This clone has a single count. The rearrangement links TRBV30 to TRBJ1-6; tentative D call: TRBD1 (6 bases). Between the trimmed V and J ends, which lost 5 bases and 7 bases, there was a span of 9 bases. Germline V CDR1 and CDR2: GTSNPN, SVGIG (reference sequence). The CDR3 runs 12 residues. Here the CDR3 DNA reads TGTGCCTGGCATACAGGGAATTCACCCCTCCACTTT. It specifies CAWHTGNSPLHF.

This clone was recorded only once. The J gene is TRBJ1-2, the V gene TRBV10-3; TRBD1 matches 7 bases. The V gene end was trimmed by 5 bases and the J gene end by 8 bases; junction bases not matched to a gene: 8. There are 13 residues in the CDR3. The germline V gene encodes CDR1 ENHRY and CDR2 SYGVKD. In nucleotides, the CDR3 is TGTGCCATCAGTCCGACAGGGTTTGACGGCTACACCTTC. This encodes CAISPTGFDGYTF.

The rearrangement uses TRBV7-2 and TRBJ2-3; D is uncertain. The CDR3 is 13 residues long. Trimming took off 3 bases at V and 6 bases at J, with 10 bases between the two ends. In germline, CDR1 is SGHTA, CDR2 FQGNSA. The CDR3 DNA reads as TGTGCCAGCAGCTTGTTGGGCGTCGATACGCAGTATTTT. This gives the protein CASSLLGVDTQYF.

The chain is built from TRBV5-4 and TRBJ2-2; D is unresolved. The CDR3 totals 12 residues. Looked up from germline, CDR1 is SGHNT and CDR2 is YYREEE (reference sequence). V was pared by 5 bases and J by 6 bases, with 8 bases between. Written as DNA, the CDR3 is TGTGCCAGCAGTCGCGGATCCGGGGAGCTGTTTTTT. It specifies CASSRGSGELFF.

The rearrangement joins TRBV7-9 to TRBJ2-1; D remains ambiguous. CDR1 and CDR2 (germline): SEHNR, FQNEAQ (reference sequence). The CDR3 totals 11 residues. V was pared by 8 bases and J by 4 bases, with 6 bases between. In DNA form, the CDR3 reads TGTGCCAGCGTCGGGTACAATGAGCAGTTCTTC. Translation gives CASVGYNEQFF.